Included here is one T cell receptor (beta chain) sequence, with context. This sample stems from a study of blood T cell repertoires in COVID-19. Method: immunoSEQ multiplex PCR; TCRdb's copy keeps in-frame clones and lacks some. The profile covers under 450,000 clones, with around 89% appearing a single time and roughly 1.6% taken by the ten largest. Germline CDR1 and CDR2: SGHTA and FQGNSA. The CDR3 is made up of 17 amino acids. The junction had 13 bases not matched to a gene; V was cut back by 5 bases and J by 3 bases. V and J are TRBV7-2 and TRBJ2-1, with TRBD1 matching 7 bases. The sequenced sample consisted of peripheral blood. The clonotype was recovered from a woman aged 40 to 50 with COVID-19, enrolled during active disease. The CDR3 DNA reads TGTGCCAGCAGCAGAGATCCCGGGACAGCAAGCTACAATGAGCAGTTCTTC. Protein: CASSRDPGTASYNEQFF.